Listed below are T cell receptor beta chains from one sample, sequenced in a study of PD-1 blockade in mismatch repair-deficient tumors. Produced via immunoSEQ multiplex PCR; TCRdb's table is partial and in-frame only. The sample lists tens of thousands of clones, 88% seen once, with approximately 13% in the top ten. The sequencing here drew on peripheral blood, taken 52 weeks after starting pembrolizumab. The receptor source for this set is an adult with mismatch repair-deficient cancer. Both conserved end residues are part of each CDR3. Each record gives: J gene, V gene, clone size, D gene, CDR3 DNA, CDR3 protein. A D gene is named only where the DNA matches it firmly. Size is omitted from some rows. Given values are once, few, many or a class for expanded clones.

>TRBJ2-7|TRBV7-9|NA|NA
TGTGCCAGCAGCGACTCCTACGAGCAGTACTTC
CASSDSYEQYF
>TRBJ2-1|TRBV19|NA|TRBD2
TGTGCCAGTAGTATTGTGCTAGCGGTTACCTATGAGCAGTTCTTC
CASSIVLAVTYEQFF
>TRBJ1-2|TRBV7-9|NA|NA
TGTGCCAGCAGCCGAACAAGTGGCGGCTACACCTTC
CASSRTSGGYTF
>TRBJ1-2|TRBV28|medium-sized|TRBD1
TGTGCCAGCAGCACAGGGGAGGGGGGCTACACCTTC
CASSTGEGGYTF
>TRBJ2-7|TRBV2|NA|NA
TGTGCCAGCAGTGAAGCATTGTGGGGTTTACTCTACGAGCAGTACTTC
CASSEALWGLLYEQYF
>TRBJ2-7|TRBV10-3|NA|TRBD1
TGTGCCATCAGTGAGTCAGGGACAGGGGGATTCTACGAGCAGTACTTC
CAISESGTGGFYEQYF
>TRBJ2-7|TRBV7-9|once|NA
TGTGCCAGCAGCCCCCGCCCCCGGGACAACTCCTACGAGCAGTACTTC
CASSPRPRDNSYEQYF
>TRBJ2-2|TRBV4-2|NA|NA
TGTGCCAGCAGCCAAGTATCTGAAATCACCGGGGAGCTGTTTTTT
CASSQVSEITGELFF
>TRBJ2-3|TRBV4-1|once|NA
TGCGCCAGCAGCCACCCCTCGGGCGCTCGGGGTATTAGCACAGATACGCAGTATTTT
CASSHPSGARGISTDTQYF
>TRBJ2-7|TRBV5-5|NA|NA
TGTGCCAGCAGCTTACCCCTTTCAGGGGTCTACGAGCAGTACTTC
CASSLPLSGVYEQYF
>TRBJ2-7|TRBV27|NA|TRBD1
TGTGCCAGCACCTCGAAGGGGGACAGTTCCTACGAGCAGTACTTC
CASTSKGDSSYEQYF
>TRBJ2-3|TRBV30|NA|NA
TGTGCCTGGAGTACCCTCAAATACACAGATACGCAGTATTTT
CAWSTLKYTDTQYF
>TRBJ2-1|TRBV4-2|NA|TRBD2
TGTGCCAGCAGCCAAGCTTTGACTAGCGTGGATGGTGAGCAGTTCTTC
CASSQALTSVDGEQFF
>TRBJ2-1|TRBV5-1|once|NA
TGCGCCAGCAGCTTATCATCCTACAATGAGCAGTTCTTC
CASSLSSYNEQFF
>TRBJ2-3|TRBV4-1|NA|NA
TGCGCCAGCAGCCAAGTACCGACGGGTTATCTCACAGATACGCAGTATTTT
CASSQVPTGYLTDTQYF
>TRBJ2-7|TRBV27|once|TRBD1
TGTGCCAGCAGCCGTAAGGACAGGGGGCGTAGAGAGCAGTACTTC
CASSRKDRGRREQYF
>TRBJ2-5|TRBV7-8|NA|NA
TGTGCCAGCAGCTTTAGCGGTGCCCAGTACTTC
CASSFSGAQYF
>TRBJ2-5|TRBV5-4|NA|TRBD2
TGTGCCAGCAGCTTGGGAGCGGGATACGGGAAGACCCAGTACTTC
CASSLGAGYGKTQYF
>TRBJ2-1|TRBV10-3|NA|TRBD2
TGTGCCATCAGTGAGTCCCTAGCGGGGGACTACAATGAGCAGTTCTTC
CAISESLAGDYNEQFF
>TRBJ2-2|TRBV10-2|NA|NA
TGCGCCAGCAGTGTCCGGGGAGCCGGGGAGCTGTTTTTT
CASSVRGAGELFF
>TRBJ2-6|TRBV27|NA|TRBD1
TGTGCCAGCAGTGCATATACAGGGGCGGGTGGGGCCAACGTCCTGACTTTC
CASSAYTGAGGANVLTF
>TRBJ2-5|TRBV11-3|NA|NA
TGTGCCAGCAGCTTAGAGGGAGAGACCCAGTACTTC
CASSLEGETQYF
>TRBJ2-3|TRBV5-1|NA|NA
TGCGCCAGCAGCCCCGGGACCTTCACAGATACGCAGTATTTT
CASSPGTFTDTQYF
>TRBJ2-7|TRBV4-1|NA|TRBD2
TGCGCCAGCAGCGGTAGGCGGGAGGGGTACGAGCAGTACTTC
CASSGRREGYEQYF
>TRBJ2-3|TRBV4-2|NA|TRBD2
TGTGCCAGCAGCCAACTCCAGGGACTAGCGTTAGCAGATACGCAGTATTTT
CASSQLQGLALADTQYF
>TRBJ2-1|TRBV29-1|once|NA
TGCAGCGTTGAAGGGGTACTAGCAAGATACAATGAGCAGTTCTTC
CSVEGVLARYNEQFF
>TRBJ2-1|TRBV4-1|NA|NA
TGCGCCAGCAGCCAAGATATCGGGAACAATGAGCAGTTCTTC
CASSQDIGNNEQFF
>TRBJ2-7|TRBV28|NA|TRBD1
TGTGCCAGCAGCACGGGACAGGGGCCCTACGAGCAGTACTTC
CASSTGQGPYEQYF
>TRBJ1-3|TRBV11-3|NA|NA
TGTGCCAGCAGCTTAAATAGGGGCCTATCTGGAAACACCATATATTTT
CASSLNRGLSGNTIYF
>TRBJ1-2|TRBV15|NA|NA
TGTGCCACCAGCAGTTACCTCGATCCGGGCCCCAAAAAGGCCCACTATGGCTACACCTTC
CATSSYLDPGPKKAHYGYTF
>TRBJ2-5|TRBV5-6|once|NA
TGTGCCAGCAGCTTGGTAGGGAAAGAGACCCAGTACTTC
CASSLVGKETQYF
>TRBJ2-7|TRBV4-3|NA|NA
TGCGCCAGCAGCCAAGATTTGACTAGGCGGTTCGAAGAGCAGTACTTC
CASSQDLTRRFEEQYF
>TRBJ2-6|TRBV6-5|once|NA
TGTGCCAGCAGTTACTCCGGGTCTGGGGCCAACGTCCTGACTTTC
CASSYSGSGANVLTF
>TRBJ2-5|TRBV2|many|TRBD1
TGTGCCAGCAATTCGCTGACAGGGAGCCAAGAGACCCAGTACTTC
CASNSLTGSQETQYF
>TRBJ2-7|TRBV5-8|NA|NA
TGTGCCAGCAGCTTGGTAGGTACACCAAATTACGAGCAGTACTTC
CASSLVGTPNYEQYF
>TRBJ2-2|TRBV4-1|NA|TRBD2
TGCGCCAGCAGCCAAGTAGGCGGGAGGGCGTTCCCCGGGGAGCTGTTTTTT
CASSQVGGRAFPGELFF
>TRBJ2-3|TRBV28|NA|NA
TGTGCCAGCAGTTCACCACGCGGCACAGATACGCAGTATTTT
CASSSPRGTDTQYF
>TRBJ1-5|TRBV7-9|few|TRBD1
TGTGCCAGCAGCCCCGGGACAGAAAGACAGCCCCAGCATTTT
CASSPGTERQPQHF
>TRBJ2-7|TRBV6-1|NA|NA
TGTGCCAGCAGCTCCCCCCGGGACGGGTACTACGAGCAGTACTTC
CASSSPRDGYYEQYF
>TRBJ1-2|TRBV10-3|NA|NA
TGTGCCATCAGTGAGTCAGGGTCGGCCCCTGGCTACACCTTC
CAISESGSAPGYTF
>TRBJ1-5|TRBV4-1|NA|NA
TGCGCCAGCAGCCAAGTGGCAGGGGTTGTTCAGCCCCAGCATTTT
CASSQVAGVVQPQHF